The 5 T cell receptor beta chains given below trace back to one sample, sequenced in a study of neurological immune-mediated disorders. TCRdb analysed the 5' RACE reads with MiXCR anew, one entry per CDR3 protein. The sample consists of tens of thousands of distinct CDR3 sequences, over 12% of them appearing once. Sequenced input: PBMCs. These receptors were obtained from a man in his 70s in good health.

This clonotype has a count of ten or more. The chain combines TRBV6-2 or TRBV6-3 with TRBJ2-2; weak D call: TRBD1 (5 bases). Trimming cost V 2 bases and J 3 bases, with 10 bases left between them. Germline V gene lookup returns CDR1 MNHEY and CDR2 SVGEGT. This CDR3 contains 15 residues. CDR3 loop: CASSYGQGDTGELFF. In DNA, the CDR3 is TGTGCCAGCAGTTACGGGCAGGGTGACACCGGGGAGCTGTTTTTT.

This clonotype was found many times. The rearrangement uses TRBV29-1 and TRBJ2-2; 10 bases fit TRBD1. From germline, CDR1 is SQVTM and CDR2 ANQGSEA. After removal of 4 bases from V and 5 bases from J, the junction contained 4 bases not matched to a gene. The CDR3 has 14 amino acids. The CDR3 nucleotides read TGCAGCGTTGGGACAGGGGGTGGGACCGGGGAGCTGTTTTTT. Residues: CSVGTGGGTGELFF.

In this sample, this clonotype turned up many times. This sequence joins TRBV5-5 and TRBJ2-3; D uncertain. The CDR3 extends over 13 amino acids. Trimming pared 4 bases from V and 4 bases from J, leaving 10 bases between. Looked up from germline, CDR1 is SGHKS and CDR2 is YYEKEE (reference sequence). The CDR3 sequence: CASSRGEADTQYF. The CDR3 DNA follows: TGTGCCAGCAGCCGTGGAGAAGCAGATACGCAGTATTTT.

The V and J genes are TRBV21-1 and TRBJ2-3; the DNA was not used to check the table's D call, TRBD1. TRBV21-1 is listed as a pseudogene. This CDR3 is built from 17 residues. In DNA, the CDR3 is TGTGCCAGAGGCAAAGGGGACAGGGGGGCTAGCACAGATACGCAGTATTTT. Its translation is CARGKGDRGASTDTQYF.

The sample holds many counts of this clonotype. This chain links TRBV10-3 with TRBJ1-2; 8 bases are shared with TRBD1. This CDR3 contains 14 residues. Germline values: CDR1 ENHRY, CDR2 SYGVKD. The trim removed 2 bases at V and 4 bases at J, leaving 3 bases unmatched. This CDR3 is CAISEPGQGYGYTF. CDR3 nucleotide sequence: TGTGCCATCAGTGAGCCCGGACAGGGCTATGGCTACACCTTC.